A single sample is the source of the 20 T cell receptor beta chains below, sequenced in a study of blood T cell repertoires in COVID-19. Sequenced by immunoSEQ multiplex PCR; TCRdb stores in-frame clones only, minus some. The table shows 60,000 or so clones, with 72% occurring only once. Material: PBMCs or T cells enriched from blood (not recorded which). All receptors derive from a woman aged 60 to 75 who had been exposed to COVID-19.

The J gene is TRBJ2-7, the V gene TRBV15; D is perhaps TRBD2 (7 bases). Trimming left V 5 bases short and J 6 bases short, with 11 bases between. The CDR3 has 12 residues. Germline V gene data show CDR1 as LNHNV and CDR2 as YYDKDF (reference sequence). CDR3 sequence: CATSEGGSEQYF. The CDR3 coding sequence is TGTGCCACCAGCGAGGGGGGGAGCGAGCAGTACTTC.

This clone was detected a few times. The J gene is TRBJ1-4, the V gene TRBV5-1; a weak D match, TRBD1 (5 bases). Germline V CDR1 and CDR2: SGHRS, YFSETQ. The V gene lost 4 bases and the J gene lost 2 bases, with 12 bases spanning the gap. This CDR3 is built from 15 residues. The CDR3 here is CASSPRGITNEKLFF. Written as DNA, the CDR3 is TGCGCCAGCAGCCCTAGGGGTATTACTAATGAAAAACTGTTTTTT.

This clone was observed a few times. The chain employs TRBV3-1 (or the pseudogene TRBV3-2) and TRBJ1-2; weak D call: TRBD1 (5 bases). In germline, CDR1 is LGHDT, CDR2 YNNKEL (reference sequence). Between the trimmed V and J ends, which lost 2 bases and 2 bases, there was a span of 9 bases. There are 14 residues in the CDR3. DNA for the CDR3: TGTGCCAGCAGCCAACCAGGGATAAACTATGGCTACACCTTC. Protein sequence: CASSQPGINYGYTF.

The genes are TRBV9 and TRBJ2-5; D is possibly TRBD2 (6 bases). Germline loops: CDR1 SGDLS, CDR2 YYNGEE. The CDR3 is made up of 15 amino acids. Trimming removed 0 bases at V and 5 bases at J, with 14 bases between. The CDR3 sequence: CASSVGAGRDETQYF. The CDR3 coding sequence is TGTGCCAGCAGCGTAGGGGCGGGAAGGGACGAGACCCAGTACTTC. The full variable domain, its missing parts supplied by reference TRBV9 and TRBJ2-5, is DSGVTQTPKHLITATGQRVTLRCSPRSGDLSVYWYQQSLDQGLQFLIQYYNGEERAKGNILERFSAQQFPDLHSELNLSSLELGDSALYFCASSVGAGRDETQYFGPGTRLLVL.

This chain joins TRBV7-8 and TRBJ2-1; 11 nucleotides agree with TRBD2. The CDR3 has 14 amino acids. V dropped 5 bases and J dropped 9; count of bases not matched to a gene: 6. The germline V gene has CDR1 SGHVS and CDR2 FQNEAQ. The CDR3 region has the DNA TGTGCCAGCAGCCGTAGCGGGAGGGTAGGTGAGCAGTTCTTC. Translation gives CASSRSGRVGEQFF.

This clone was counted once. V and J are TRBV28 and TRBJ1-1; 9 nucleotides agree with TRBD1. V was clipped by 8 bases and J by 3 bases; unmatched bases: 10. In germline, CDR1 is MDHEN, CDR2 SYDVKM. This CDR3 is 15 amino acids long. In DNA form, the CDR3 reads TGTGCCAGCTTCATCACAGGGGGCGCCTACACTGAAGCTTTCTTT. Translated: CASFITGGAYTEAFF.

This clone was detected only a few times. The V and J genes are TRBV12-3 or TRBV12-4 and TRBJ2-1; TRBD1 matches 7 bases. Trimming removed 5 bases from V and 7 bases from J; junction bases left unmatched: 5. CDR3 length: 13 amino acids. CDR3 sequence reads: CASSVLQGNEQFF. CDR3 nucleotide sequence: TGTGCCAGCAGTGTCCTACAGGGGAATGAGCAGTTCTTC.

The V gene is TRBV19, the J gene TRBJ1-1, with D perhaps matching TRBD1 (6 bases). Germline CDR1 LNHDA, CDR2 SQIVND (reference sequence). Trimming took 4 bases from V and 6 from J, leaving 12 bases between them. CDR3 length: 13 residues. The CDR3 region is CASSKGVEAEAFF. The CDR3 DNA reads TGTGCCAGTAGTAAGGGGGTCGAGGCTGAAGCTTTCTTT.

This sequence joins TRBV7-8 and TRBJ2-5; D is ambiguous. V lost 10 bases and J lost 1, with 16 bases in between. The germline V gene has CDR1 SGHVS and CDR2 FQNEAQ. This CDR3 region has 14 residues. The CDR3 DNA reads TGTGCCACACGGAGTCAGCAAACCCAAGAGACCCAGTACTTC. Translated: CATRSQQTQETQYF.

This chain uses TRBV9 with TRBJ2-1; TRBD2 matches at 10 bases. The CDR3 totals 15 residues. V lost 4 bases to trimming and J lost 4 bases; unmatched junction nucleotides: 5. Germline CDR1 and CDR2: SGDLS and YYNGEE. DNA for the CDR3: TGTGCCAGCAGCTTCACGACTAGCGGGTACAATGAGCAGTTCTTC. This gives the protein CASSFTTSGYNEQFF.

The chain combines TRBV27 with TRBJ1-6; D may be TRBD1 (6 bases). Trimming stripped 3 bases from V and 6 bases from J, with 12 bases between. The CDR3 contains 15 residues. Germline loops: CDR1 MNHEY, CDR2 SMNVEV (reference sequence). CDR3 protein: CASSLGDTINSPLHF. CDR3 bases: TGTGCCAGCAGTTTGGGGGACACTATTAATTCACCCCTCCACTTT.

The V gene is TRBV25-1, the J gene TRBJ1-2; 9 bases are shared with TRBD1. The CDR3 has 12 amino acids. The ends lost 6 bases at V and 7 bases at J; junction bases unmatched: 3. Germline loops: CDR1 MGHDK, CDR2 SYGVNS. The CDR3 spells CASRVQGAGYTF. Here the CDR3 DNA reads TGTGCCAGCAGAGTACAGGGGGCTGGCTACACCTTC.

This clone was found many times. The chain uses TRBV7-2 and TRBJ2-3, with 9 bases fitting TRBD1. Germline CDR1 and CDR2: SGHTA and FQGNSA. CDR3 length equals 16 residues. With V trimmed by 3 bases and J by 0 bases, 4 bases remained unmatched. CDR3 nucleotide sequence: TGTGCCAGCAGCTTGAGACAGGGGGGAAGCACAGATACGCAGTATTTT. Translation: CASSLRQGGSTDTQYF.

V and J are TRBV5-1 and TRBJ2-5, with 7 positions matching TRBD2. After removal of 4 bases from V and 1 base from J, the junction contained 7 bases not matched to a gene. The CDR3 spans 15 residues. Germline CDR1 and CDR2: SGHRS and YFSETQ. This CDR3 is CASSLSGTPQETQYF. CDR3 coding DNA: TGCGCCAGCAGCCTAAGCGGGACCCCCCAAGAGACCCAGTACTTC.

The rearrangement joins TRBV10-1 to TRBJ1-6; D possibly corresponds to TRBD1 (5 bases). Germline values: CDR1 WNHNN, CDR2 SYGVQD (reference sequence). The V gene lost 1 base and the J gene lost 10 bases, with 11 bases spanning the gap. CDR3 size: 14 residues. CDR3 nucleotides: TGCGCCAGCAGTGAGTTGGGGGGAGAGTCACCCCTCCACTTT. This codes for CASSELGGESPLHF.

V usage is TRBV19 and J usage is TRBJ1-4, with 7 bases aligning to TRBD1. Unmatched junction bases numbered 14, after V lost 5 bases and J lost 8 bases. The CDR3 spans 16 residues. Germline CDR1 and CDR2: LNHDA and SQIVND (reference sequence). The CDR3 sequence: CASSPSRQGRREKLFF. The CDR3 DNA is TGTGCCAGTAGTCCCTCCCGACAGGGTCGTCGCGAAAAACTGTTTTTT. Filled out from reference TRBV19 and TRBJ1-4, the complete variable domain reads DGGITQSPKYLFRKEGQNVTLSCEQNLNHDAMYWYRQDPGQGLRLIYYSQIVNDFQKGDIAEGYSVSREKKESFPLTVTSAQKNPTAFYLCASSPSRQGRREKLFFGSGTQLSVL.

The CDR3 coding sequence is TGTGCCAGCAGCTTAGATGCCAGCGGGGGAAACAATGAGCAGTTCTTC. It is translated as CASSLDASGGNNEQFF. V usage is TRBV7-8 and J usage is TRBJ2-1, with TRBD2 matching 8 bases. The V gene end was trimmed by 1 base and the J gene end by 5 bases; junction bases not matched to a gene: 7. Germline V gene lookup returns CDR1 SGHVS and CDR2 FQNEAQ. This CDR3 has 16 amino acids.

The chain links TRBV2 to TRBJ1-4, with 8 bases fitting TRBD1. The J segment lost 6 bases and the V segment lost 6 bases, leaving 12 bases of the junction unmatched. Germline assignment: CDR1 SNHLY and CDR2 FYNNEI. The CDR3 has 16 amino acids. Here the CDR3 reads CASRDKTGGWDEKLFF. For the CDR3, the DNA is TGTGCCAGCAGAGACAAAACAGGGGGATGGGATGAAAAACTGTTTTTT.

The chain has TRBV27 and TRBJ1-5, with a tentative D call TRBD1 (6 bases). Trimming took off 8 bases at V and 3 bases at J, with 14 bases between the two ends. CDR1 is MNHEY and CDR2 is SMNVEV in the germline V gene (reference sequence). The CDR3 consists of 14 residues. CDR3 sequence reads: CASGRGSPNQPQHF. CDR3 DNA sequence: TGTGCCAGCGGCAGGGGTTCTCCCAATCAGCCCCAGCATTTT.

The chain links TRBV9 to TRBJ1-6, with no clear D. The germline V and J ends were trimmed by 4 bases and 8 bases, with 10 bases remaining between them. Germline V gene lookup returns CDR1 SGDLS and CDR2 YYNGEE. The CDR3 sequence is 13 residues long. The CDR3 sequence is CASSPQYDSPLHF. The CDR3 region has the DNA TGTGCCAGCAGCCCTCAGTATGATTCACCCCTCCACTTT.